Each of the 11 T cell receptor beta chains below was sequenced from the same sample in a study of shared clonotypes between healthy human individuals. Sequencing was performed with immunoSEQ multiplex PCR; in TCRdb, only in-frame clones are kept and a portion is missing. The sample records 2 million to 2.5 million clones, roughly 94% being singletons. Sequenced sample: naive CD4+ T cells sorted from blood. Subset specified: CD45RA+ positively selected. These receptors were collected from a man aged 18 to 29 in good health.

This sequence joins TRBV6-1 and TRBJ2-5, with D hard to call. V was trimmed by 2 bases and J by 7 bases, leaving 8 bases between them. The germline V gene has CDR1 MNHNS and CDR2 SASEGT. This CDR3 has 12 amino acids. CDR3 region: CASSESWGTQYF. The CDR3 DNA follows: TGTGCCAGCAGTGAAAGTTGGGGGACCCAGTACTTC.

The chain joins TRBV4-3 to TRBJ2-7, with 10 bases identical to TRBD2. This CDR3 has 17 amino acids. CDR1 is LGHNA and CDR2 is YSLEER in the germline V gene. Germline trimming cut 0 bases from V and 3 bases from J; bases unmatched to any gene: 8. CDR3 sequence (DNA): TGCGCCAGCAGCCAAGAAAGTTCAGCGGGGGGGATCTACGAGCAGTACTTC. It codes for CASSQESSAGGIYEQYF.

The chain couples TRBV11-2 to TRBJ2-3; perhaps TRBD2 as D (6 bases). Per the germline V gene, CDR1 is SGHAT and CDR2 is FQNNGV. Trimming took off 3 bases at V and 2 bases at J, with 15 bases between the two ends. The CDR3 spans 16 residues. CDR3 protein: CASSFGGGSHTDTQYF. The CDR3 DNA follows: TGTGCCAGCAGCTTTGGTGGGGGGTCACACACAGATACGCAGTATTTT. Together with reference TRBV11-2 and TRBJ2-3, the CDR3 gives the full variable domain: EAGVAQSPRYKIIEKRQSVAFWCNPISGHATLYWYQQILGQGPKLLIQFQNNGVVDDSQLPKDRFSAERLKGVDSTLKIQPAKLEDSAVYLCASSFGGGSHTDTQYFGPGTRLTVL.

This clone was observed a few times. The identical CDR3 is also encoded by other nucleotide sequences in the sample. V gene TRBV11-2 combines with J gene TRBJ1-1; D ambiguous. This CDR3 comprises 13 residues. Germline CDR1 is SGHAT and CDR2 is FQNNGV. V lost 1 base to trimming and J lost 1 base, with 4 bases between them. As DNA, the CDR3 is TGTGCCAGCAGCTTAGGGGAGAACACTGAAGCTTTCTTT. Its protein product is CASSLGENTEAFF.

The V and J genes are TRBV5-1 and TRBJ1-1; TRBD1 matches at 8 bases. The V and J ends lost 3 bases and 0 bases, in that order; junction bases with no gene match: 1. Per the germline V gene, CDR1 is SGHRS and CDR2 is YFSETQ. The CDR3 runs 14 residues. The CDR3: CASSWGQVNTEAFF. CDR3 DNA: TGCGCCAGCAGCTGGGGACAGGTGAACACTGAAGCTTTCTTT.

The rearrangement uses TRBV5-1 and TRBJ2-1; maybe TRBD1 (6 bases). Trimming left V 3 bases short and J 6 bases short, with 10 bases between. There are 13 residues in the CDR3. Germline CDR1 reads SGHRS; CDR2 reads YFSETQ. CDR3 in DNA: TGCGCCAGCAGCTACGACAGGTCCAATGAGCAGTTCTTC. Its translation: CASSYDRSNEQFF.

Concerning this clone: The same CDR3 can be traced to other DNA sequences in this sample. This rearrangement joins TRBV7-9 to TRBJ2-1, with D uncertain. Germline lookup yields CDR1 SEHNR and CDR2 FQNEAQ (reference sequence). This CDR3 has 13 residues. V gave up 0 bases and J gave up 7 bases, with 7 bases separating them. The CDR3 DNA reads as TGTGCCAGCAGCTTAGCGCCCGCAAATGAGCAGTTCTTC. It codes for CASSLAPANEQFF.

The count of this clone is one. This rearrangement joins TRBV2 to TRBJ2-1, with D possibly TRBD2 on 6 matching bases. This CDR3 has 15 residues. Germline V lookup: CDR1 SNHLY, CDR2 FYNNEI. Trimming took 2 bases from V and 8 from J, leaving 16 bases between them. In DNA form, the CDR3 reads TGTGCCAGCAGTGAAATCGGCACTAGCAGGGATGAGCAGTTCTTC. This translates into CASSEIGTSRDEQFF.

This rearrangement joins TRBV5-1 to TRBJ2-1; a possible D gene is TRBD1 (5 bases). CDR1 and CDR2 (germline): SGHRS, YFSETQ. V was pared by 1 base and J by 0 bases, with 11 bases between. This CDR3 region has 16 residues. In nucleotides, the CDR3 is TGCGCCAGCAGCTTGAGGGCAGGGCGCTCCTACAATGAGCAGTTCTTC. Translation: CASSLRAGRSYNEQFF.

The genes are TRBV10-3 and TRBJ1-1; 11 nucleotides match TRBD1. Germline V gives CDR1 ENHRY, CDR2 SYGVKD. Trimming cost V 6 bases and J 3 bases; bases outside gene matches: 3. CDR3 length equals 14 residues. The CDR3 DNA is TGTGCCATCAGGGGGACAGGGGGTGACACTGAAGCTTTCTTT. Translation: CAIRGTGGDTEAFF.

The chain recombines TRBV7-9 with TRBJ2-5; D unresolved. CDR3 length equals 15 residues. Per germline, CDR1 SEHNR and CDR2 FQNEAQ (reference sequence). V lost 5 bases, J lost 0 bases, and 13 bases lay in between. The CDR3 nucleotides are TGTGCCAGCAGCCCCCTCGGCCCGTACCAAGAGACCCAGTACTTC. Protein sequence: CASSPLGPYQETQYF.